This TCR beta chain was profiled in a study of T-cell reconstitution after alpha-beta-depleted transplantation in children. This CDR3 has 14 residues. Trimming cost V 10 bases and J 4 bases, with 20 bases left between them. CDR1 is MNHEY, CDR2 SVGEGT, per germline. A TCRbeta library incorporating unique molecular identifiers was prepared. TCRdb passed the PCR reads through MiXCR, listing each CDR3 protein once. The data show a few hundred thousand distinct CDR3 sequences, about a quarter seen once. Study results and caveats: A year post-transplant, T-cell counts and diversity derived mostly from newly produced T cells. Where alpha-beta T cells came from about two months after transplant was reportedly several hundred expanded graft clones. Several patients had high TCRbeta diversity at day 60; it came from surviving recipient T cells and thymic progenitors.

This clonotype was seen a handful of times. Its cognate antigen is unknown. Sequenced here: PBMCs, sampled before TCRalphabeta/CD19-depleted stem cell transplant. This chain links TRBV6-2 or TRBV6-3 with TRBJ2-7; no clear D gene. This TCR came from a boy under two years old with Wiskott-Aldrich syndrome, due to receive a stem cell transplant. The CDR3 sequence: CATRKESHLYEQYF. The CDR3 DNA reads TGTGCCACCCGGAAGGAGTCCCACCTTTACGAGCAGTACTTC.